The source of this TCR beta chain is a study of CXCR3 chemokines and chemotherapy response in bladder cancer (dated by TCRdb to between 2022 and 2023). Regarding the complete study: The study examined whether intratumoral CXCR3 chemokine system activity predicted chemotherapy response in human bladder cancer.

From its cysteine to its phenylalanine, the CDR3 spans 15 amino acids. Of all the DNA, just the CDR3 is kept, 45 bases in frame from base 1. Looking up the germline V gene yields CDR1 SGHDN and CDR2 FVKESK. The germline V and J ends show losses of 3 bases and 6 bases respectively, and no gene match explains 9 bases of the junction. This clonotype has a handful of counts. The target of this receptor is not known. Base qualities are missing; no much larger clone stands one base away. The library was generated by PCR. The sequencer listed for this sample is Illumina HiSeq 2500. TCRdb reran the public reads through fastp at Q25 and MiXCR, keeping productive beta chains. Duplicate CDR3 protein sequences are folded into a single record with the most common DNA and genes. The sample has around 13,000 distinct CDR3 sequences on record, around 12% of them singletons. Roughly 26% of the sample comes from the top ten.

This specimen was acquired from a patient whose treatment included neoadjuvant chemotherapy. The receptor was derived from a human donor with bladder cancer that did not respond to neoadjuvant chemotherapy. The chain is assembled from TRBV14 and TRBJ1-1, with 8 bases in between that match TRBD1. The nucleotides are TGTGCCAGCAGCCACGTAGGACAGGGTGAACCTGAAGCTTTCTTT. It encodes CASSHVGQGEPEAFF.